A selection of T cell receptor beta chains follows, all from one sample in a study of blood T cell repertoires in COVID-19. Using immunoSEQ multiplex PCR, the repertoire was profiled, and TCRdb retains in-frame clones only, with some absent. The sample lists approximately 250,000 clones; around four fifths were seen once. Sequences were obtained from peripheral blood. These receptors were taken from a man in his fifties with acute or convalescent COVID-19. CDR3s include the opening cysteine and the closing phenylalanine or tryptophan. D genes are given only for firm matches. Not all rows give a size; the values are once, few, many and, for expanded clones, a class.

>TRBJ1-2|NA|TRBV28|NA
CASRLRYGYTF
TGTGCCAGCCGACTGCGGTATGGCTACACCTTC
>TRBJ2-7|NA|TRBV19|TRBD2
CASSRTSGTYEQYF
TGTGCCAGTAGTCGGACTAGCGGGACCTACGAGCAGTACTTC
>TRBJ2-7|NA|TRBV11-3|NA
CASSLLNEQYF
TGTGCCAGCAGCTTATTAAACGAGCAGTACTTC
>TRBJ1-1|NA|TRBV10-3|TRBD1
CAINRDRGSSEAFF
TGTGCCATAAACCGGGACAGGGGATCCTCTGAAGCTTTCTTT
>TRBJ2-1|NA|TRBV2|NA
CASSDGLYNEQFF
TGTGCCAGCAGTGACGGACTGTACAATGAGCAGTTCTTC
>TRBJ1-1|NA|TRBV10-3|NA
CAIATRGIGTEAFF
TGTGCCATTGCGACTCGGGGAATTGGGACTGAAGCTTTCTTT
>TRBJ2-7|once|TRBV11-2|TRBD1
CASSLVGRGPYEQYF
TGTGCCAGCAGCTTAGTTGGCAGGGGGCCCTACGAGCAGTACTTC
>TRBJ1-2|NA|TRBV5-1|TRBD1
CASSGGQPIHGYTF
TGCGCCAGCAGCGGGGGACAGCCAATACATGGCTACACCTTC
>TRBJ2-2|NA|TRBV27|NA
CASSLFWGQVGELFF
TGTGCCAGCAGTTTATTTTGGGGGCAGGTCGGGGAGCTGTTTTTT
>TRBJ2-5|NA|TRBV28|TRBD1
CASRKVTGGMETQYF
TGTGCCAGCAGAAAGGTTACAGGGGGCATGGAGACCCAGTACTTC
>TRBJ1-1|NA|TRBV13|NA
CASSPTPTPTGFMNTEAFF
TGTGCCAGCAGCCCCACCCCAACGCCGACAGGATTTATGAACACTGAAGCTTTCTTT
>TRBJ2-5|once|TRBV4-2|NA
CASSQDRDIGRAQYF
TGTGCCAGCAGCCAAGACCGGGACATAGGGCGGGCCCAGTACTTC
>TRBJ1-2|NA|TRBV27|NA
CASSSSTGIGGYTF
TGTGCCAGCAGTTCCTCAACAGGGATTGGTGGCTACACCTTC
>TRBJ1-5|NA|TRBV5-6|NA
CASSLGQFLPQHF
TGTGCCAGCAGCTTGGGGCAGTTTCTGCCCCAGCATTTT
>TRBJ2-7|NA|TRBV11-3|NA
CASSLDAFSGEQYF
TGTGCCAGCAGCTTAGATGCCTTCTCAGGCGAGCAGTACTTC
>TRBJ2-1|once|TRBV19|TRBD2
CASSSLAGSDEQFF
TGTGCCAGTAGTAGCCTAGCGGGAAGCGATGAGCAGTTCTTC
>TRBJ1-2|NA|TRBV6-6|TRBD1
CASSQNDRVGYGYTF
TGTGCCAGCAGTCAAAACGACAGGGTTGGCTATGGCTACACCTTC
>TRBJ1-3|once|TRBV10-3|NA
CAISESPGTIYF
TGTGCCATCAGTGAGTCCCCGGGCACCATATATTTT
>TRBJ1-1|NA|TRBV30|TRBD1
CAWSVTGTGFVAFF
TGTGCCTGGAGTGTTACCGGGACAGGGTTCGTAGCTTTCTTT
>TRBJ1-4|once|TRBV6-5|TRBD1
CASRTGDFEKLFF
TGTGCCAGCAGGACAGGGGATTTCGAAAAACTGTTTTTT
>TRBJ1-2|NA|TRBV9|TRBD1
CASSVVSHPTGGYGYTF
TGTGCCAGCAGCGTTGTGTCCCATCCGACAGGGGGCTATGGCTACACCTTC
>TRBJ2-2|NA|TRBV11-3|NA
CASSAGLETGELFF
TGTGCCAGCAGCGCAGGACTCGAAACCGGGGAGCTGTTTTTT
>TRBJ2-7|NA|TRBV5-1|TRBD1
CASRLTGDYEQYF
TGCGCCAGTCGTTTAACAGGGGACTACGAGCAGTACTTC
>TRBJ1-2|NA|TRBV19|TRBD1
CASSIRRDSLHGYTF
TGTGCCAGTAGTATAAGGAGGGACAGCCTCCATGGCTACACCTTC
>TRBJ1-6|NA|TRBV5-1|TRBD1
CASSWGQGDSPLHF
TGCGCCAGCAGCTGGGGACAGGGTGATTCACCCCTCCACTTT
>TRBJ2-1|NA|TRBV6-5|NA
CASLKSGSEQFF
TGTGCCAGCCTTAAATCAGGGTCTGAGCAGTTCTTC
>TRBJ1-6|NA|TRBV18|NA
CASSRLPGGVHSPLHF
TGTGCCAGCTCAAGACTCCCCGGAGGGGTGCATTCACCCCTCCACTTT
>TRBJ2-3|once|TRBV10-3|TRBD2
CAISGGTSGVTDTQYF
TGTGCCATCAGTGGAGGGACTAGCGGGGTCACAGATACGCAGTATTTT
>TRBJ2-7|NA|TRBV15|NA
CATSRDPGSYEQYF
TGTGCCACCAGCAGAGACCCAGGCTCCTACGAGCAGTACTTC
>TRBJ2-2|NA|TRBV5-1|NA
CASSLDFGGRTGELFF
TGCGCCAGCAGCTTGGACTTCGGGGGTCGGACCGGGGAGCTGTTTTTT
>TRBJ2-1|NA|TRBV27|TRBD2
CASSWSSGPAETHNEQFF
TGTGCCAGCAGTTGGTCTAGCGGTCCGGCTGAGACCCACAATGAGCAGTTCTTC
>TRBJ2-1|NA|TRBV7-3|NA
CASSLGTSYEQFF
TGTGCCAGCAGCTTAGGTACTAGCTATGAGCAGTTCTTC
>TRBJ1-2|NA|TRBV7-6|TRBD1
CASSSTPRQGLNYGYTF
TGTGCCAGCAGCTCCACCCCCCGACAGGGCTTGAACTATGGCTACACCTTC
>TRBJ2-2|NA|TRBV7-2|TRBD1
CASSLVRQGPTGELFF
TGTGCCAGCAGCCTTGTAAGACAGGGACCCACCGGGGAGCTGTTTTTT
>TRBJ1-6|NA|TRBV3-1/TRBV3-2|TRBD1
CASSQEQGALYNSPLHF
TGTGCCAGCAGCCAAGAGCAGGGGGCCCTTTATAATTCACCCCTCCACTTT
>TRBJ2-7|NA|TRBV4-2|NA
CASSHSRGINEQYF
TGTGCCAGCAGTCATAGCCGGGGTATCAACGAGCAGTACTTC
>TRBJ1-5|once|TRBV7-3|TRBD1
CASSLNSAGTGLNQPQHF
TGTGCCAGCAGCTTAAATAGCGCCGGGACAGGGTTGAATCAGCCCCAGCATTTT
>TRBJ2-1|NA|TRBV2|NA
CASSFSQGGNEQFF
TGTGCCAGCAGTTTCAGCCAGGGGGGCAATGAGCAGTTCTTC
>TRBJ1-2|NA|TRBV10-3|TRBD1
CAISQQTGVSFGYTF
TGTGCCATCAGTCAACAAACAGGGGTTTCTTTTGGCTACACCTTC
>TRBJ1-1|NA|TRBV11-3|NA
CASTAAGNTEAFF
TGTGCCAGCACCGCAGCGGGGAACACTGAAGCTTTCTTT
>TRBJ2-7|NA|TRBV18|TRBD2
CASSQVLAGAGEHYEQYF
TGTGCCAGCTCTCAAGTACTAGCGGGGGCCGGGGAGCACTACGAGCAGTACTTC
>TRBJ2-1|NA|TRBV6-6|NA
CATSSGPEQFF
TGTGCCACTTCCAGCGGGCCTGAGCAGTTCTTC
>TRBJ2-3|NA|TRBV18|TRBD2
CASSSLAGDTDTQYF
TGTGCCAGCTCGTCGCTAGCGGGGGACACAGATACGCAGTATTTT
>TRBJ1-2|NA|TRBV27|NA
CASSYTPTSNYGYTF
TGTGCCAGCAGCTACACCCCGACATCTAACTATGGCTACACCTTC
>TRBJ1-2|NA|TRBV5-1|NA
CASRGPTDIYGYTF
TGCGCCAGCAGGGGTCCCACAGACATCTATGGCTACACCTTC
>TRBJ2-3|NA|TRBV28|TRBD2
CASSLGLAGDTDTQYF
TGTGCCAGCAGTCTAGGACTAGCGGGAGATACAGATACGCAGTATTTT
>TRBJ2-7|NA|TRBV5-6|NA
CASSWDSSSYEQYF
TGTGCCAGCAGCTGGGACTCCAGCTCCTACGAGCAGTACTTC
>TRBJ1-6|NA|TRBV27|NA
CASSYNSQVLYNSPLHF
TGTGCCAGCAGTTACAATTCCCAGGTTCTCTATAATTCACCCCTCCACTTT
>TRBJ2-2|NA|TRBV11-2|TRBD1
CASSPSPDRGDTGELFF
TGTGCCAGCAGCCCATCGCCCGACAGGGGCGACACCGGGGAGCTGTTTTTT
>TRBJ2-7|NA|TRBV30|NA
CAWGVYEQYF
TGTGCCTGGGGCGTATACGAGCAGTACTTC
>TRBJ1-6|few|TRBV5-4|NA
CASSLSDYNSPLHF
TGTGCCAGCAGCTTGTCAGATTATAATTCACCCCTCCACTTT
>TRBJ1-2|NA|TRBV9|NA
CASSVRGVEEGYTF
TGTGCCAGCAGCGTACGGGGGGTCGAGGAAGGCTACACCTTC
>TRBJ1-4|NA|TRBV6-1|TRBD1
CASSDTGGWEKLFF
TGTGCCAGCAGTGACACAGGGGGCTGGGAAAAACTGTTTTTT
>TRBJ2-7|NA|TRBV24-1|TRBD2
CATSDTSGALPEQYF
TGTGCCACCAGTGATACTAGCGGGGCACTACCCGAGCAGTACTTC
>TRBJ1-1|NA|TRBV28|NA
CASSGAWAFF
TGTGCCAGCAGTGGGGCTTGGGCTTTCTTT
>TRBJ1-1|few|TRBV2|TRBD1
CASNRQGWTEAFF
TGTGCCAGCAACAGACAGGGTTGGACTGAAGCTTTCTTT
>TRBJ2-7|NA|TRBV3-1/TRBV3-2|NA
CASSQAQGTEQYF
TGTGCCAGCAGCCAAGCTCAGGGGACCGAGCAGTACTTC
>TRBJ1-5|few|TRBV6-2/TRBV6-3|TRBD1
CASSRTGPNGQPQHF
TGTGCCAGCAGTAGGACAGGGCCAAACGGTCAGCCCCAGCATTTT
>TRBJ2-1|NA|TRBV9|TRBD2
CASSVGGGGNNEQFF
TGTGCCAGCAGCGTAGGAGGCGGGGGGAACAATGAGCAGTTCTTC